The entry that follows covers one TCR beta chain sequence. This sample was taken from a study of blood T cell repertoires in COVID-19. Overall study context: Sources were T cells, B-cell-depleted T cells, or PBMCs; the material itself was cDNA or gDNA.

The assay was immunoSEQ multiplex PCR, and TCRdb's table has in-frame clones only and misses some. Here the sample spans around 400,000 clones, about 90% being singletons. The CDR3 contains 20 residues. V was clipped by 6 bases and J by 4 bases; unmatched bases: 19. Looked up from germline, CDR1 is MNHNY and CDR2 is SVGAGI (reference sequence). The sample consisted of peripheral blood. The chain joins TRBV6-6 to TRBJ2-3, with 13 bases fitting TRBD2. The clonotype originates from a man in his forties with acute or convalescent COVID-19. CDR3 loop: CASSRPPWSWTSGSADTQYF. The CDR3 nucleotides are TGTGCCAGCAGCCGACCTCCTTGGTCGTGGACTAGCGGGAGCGCAGATACGCAGTATTTT.